This entry lists 26 T cell receptor beta chains sequenced from one sample in a study of blood T cell repertoires in COVID-19. Only in-frame clones appear in the TCRdb table, and some are missing; sequencing was by immunoSEQ multiplex PCR. The sample lists roughly 38,000 clones, approximately 69% occurring once. The specimen sequenced was peripheral blood. These receptors were taken from a man between 70 and 80 years old with COVID-19, enrolled during active disease.

V and J are TRBV12-3 or TRBV12-4 and TRBJ2-2, with TRBD1 as a possible D gene (6 bases). V lost 6 bases and J 5 bases, leaving 10 bases between the germline ends. The CDR3 is 13 amino acids. The CDR3 loop reads CASRPGTTGELFF. CDR3 in DNA: TGTGCCAGCAGACCCGGGACAACCGGGGAGCTGTTTTTT.

The rearrangement links TRBV2 to TRBJ1-5; TRBD1 might be the D (5 bases). The germline V and J ends were trimmed by 4 bases and 7 bases, with 17 bases remaining between them. Germline-derived CDR1 and CDR2 are SNHLY and FYNNEI. The CDR3 length is 15 residues. The CDR3 DNA reads TGTGCCAGCAGTGCCACAACTGGGGGAGGGCAGCCCCAGCATTTT. Encoded protein: CASSATTGGGQPQHF.

V gene TRBV18 combines with J gene TRBJ2-3, with a tentative D call TRBD2 (5 bases). Per germline, CDR1 KGHSH and CDR2 LQKENI. The V gene lost 5 bases and the J gene lost 7 bases, with 13 bases spanning the gap. The CDR3 is 13 amino acids. In DNA, the CDR3 is TGTGCCAGCTCAGCGCGGACTGCGAATACGCAGTATTTT. Its translation: CASSARTANTQYF.

The chain joins TRBV15 to TRBJ1-6; no reliable D call. V lost 5 bases and J lost 5, with 7 bases in between. CDR3 length: 13 amino acids. Germline V gene data show CDR1 as LNHNV and CDR2 as YYDKDF (reference sequence). DNA of the CDR3: TGTGCCACCAGCTCACAAGATAATTCACCCCTCCACTTT. Translating gives CATSSQDNSPLHF.

The chain joins TRBV27 to TRBJ1-2; 9 positions match TRBD1. Germline assignment: CDR1 MNHEY and CDR2 SMNVEV (reference sequence). The CDR3 runs to 12 residues. V gave up 6 bases and J gave up 8 bases; unmatched junction bases: 4. The CDR3 sequence: CASRDRGWGYTF. CDR3 sequence (DNA): TGTGCCAGCAGGGACAGGGGATGGGGCTACACCTTC.

Turning to this clone: At one end the junction does not follow the germline gene, possibly because of a read error. The rearrangement joins TRBV5-1 to TRBJ2-1; TRBD2 matches at 8 bases. The length of the CDR3 is 13 residues. Germline lookup yields CDR1 SGHRS and CDR2 YFSETQ. The CDR3 bases are TGCGCCAGCAGCTTGGACCCCTCGGGCGGGAGGCTCTTC. Translating it yields CASSLDPSGGRLF.

V and J are TRBV4-1 and TRBJ1-5, with a weak D call TRBD1 (5 bases). The CDR3 contains 15 residues. Trimming shortened V by 3 bases and J by 0 bases, and 9 bases separated the two germline ends. Germline assignment: CDR1 MGHRA and CDR2 YSYEKL. The CDR3 nucleotides read TGCGCCAGCAGCCACGCAGGGAATAGCAATCAGCCCCAGCATTTT. It specifies CASSHAGNSNQPQHF.

This clone showed up many times. This chain's CDR3 is CASSSREKGGNGAEAFF. DNA of the CDR3: TGTGCCAGCAGCAGCAGGGAAAAAGGGGGAAACGGCGCTGAAGCTTTCTTT. V gene TRBV7-2 combines with J gene TRBJ1-1; the D gene is possibly TRBD1 (6 bases). Germline CDR1 SGHTA, CDR2 FQGNSA. This CDR3 has 17 residues. The ends were cut back, 5 bases at V and 6 bases at J, with 25 bases in the middle.

This rearrangement joins TRBV5-4 to TRBJ1-4; tentative D call: TRBD1 (6 bases). Germline CDR1 SGHNT, CDR2 YYREEE (reference sequence). V dropped 0 bases and J dropped 5 bases, with 8 bases sitting between them. This CDR3 comprises 14 residues. The CDR3 is CASSLDRVNEKLFF. The DNA for the CDR3 is TGTGCCAGCAGCTTGGACAGGGTGAATGAAAAACTGTTTTTT.

V usage is TRBV5-1 and J usage is TRBJ2-7, with 7 bases that match TRBD1. The CDR3 spans 14 residues. Germline V gene lookup returns CDR1 SGHRS and CDR2 YFSETQ. Trimming took 0 bases from V and 7 from J; bases not matched to a gene: 7. CDR3 DNA: TGCGCCAGCAGCTTGGGGACAGGTCTTTTGGAGCAGTACTTC. Translating it yields CASSLGTGLLEQYF.

The CDR3 region is CASSIGTKYNEQFF. The CDR3 bases are TGTGCCAGCAGTATCGGGACAAAATACAATGAGCAGTTCTTC. This chain connects TRBV6-5 to TRBJ2-1; D might be TRBD1 (6 bases). Germline V gene sequence: CDR1 MNHEY, CDR2 SVGAGI. This CDR3 contains 14 residues. The V and J ends lost 5 bases and 4 bases respectively, with 12 bases between them.

This clone appeared a single time. The chain couples TRBV29-1 to TRBJ2-1, with 8 nucleotides matching TRBD1. CDR1 and CDR2 from the germline V gene are SQVTM and ANQGSEA. The CDR3 totals 13 residues. With V trimmed by 5 bases and J by 3 bases, 3 bases remained unmatched. The CDR3 DNA follows: TGCAGCGTTACCGGGACAGGCTACAATGAGCAGTTCTTC. The encoded protein is CSVTGTGYNEQFF.

The gene calls are TRBV10-3 and TRBJ2-3; D gene ambiguous. Germline lookup yields CDR1 ENHRY and CDR2 SYGVKD. This CDR3 contains 13 residues. V gave up 7 bases and J gave up 5 bases, with 13 bases separating them. CDR3 amino acids: CAIISSRGDTQYF. The CDR3 DNA reads as TGTGCCATCATCTCGAGCCGCGGAGATACGCAGTATTTT.

The V call is TRBV2, the J call TRBJ1-4; maybe TRBD1 (5 bases). In germline, CDR1 is SNHLY, CDR2 FYNNEI. The CDR3 contains 13 residues. The ends were cut back, 8 bases at V and 8 bases at J, with 15 bases in the middle. This chain's CDR3 is CASGGASLEKLFF. Here the CDR3 DNA reads TGTGCCAGCGGTGGGGCATCACTCGAAAAACTGTTTTTT.

The chain combines TRBV7-9 with TRBJ2-7, with 7 bases matching TRBD2. The CDR3 length is 15 residues. Germline assignment: CDR1 SEHNR and CDR2 FQNEAQ (reference sequence). V trimming: 2 bases; J trimming: 2 bases; junction bases outside the gene matches: 6. Here the CDR3 DNA reads TGTGCCAGCAGCTTATTTGGCGGGGGAACCTACGAGCAGTACTTC. It is translated as CASSLFGGGTYEQYF.

This chain uses TRBV19 with TRBJ1-5; D possibly corresponds to TRBD1 (5 bases). Germline V gene data show CDR1 as LNHDA and CDR2 as SQIVND (reference sequence). CDR3 length: 14 residues. V dropped 7 bases and J dropped 3 bases, with 13 bases sitting between them. The CDR3 DNA follows: TGTGCCAGTATCCCGCGGGGCACCAATCAGCCCCAGCATTTT. Encoded protein: CASIPRGTNQPQHF. Full variable domain (remainder filled in from reference TRBV19 and TRBJ1-5): DGGITQSPKYLFRKEGQNVTLSCEQNLNHDAMYWYRQDPGQGLRLIYYSQIVNDFQKGDIAEGYSVSREKKESFPLTVTSAQKNPTAFYLCASIPRGTNQPQHFGDGTRLSIL.

V usage is TRBV4-2 and J usage is TRBJ1-6; D is unclear. This CDR3 comprises 20 residues. Germline V gene lookup returns CDR1 LGHNA and CDR2 YNFKEQ. V was trimmed by 0 bases and J by 0 bases, leaving 18 bases between them. CDR3 coding DNA: TGTGCCAGCAGCCAAGAGCCACGGAGAGTATCTAGCTCCTATAATTCACCCCTCCACTTT. This codes for CASSQEPRRVSSSYNSPLHF.

This clone was detected only once. J is TRBJ1-2 and V is TRBV12-5; 9 positions agree with TRBD1. The length of the CDR3 is 16 residues. J gave up 4 bases and V 1 base, and 7 bases lay outside the gene matches. Germline V lookup: CDR1 LGHNT, CDR2 FRNRAP. The CDR3: CASGLGPGQGRYGYTF. In nucleotides, the CDR3 is TGTGCTAGTGGTTTGGGACCGGGACAGGGCCGCTATGGCTACACCTTC.

The chain has TRBV3-1 (or the pseudogene TRBV3-2) and TRBJ1-4; 8 nucleotides line up with TRBD1. CDR1 and CDR2 from the germline V gene are LGHDT and YNNKEL (reference sequence). Unmatched junction bases numbered 6, after V lost 1 base and J lost 8 bases. The CDR3 runs to 15 residues. CDR3 amino acids: CASSQVQGAREKLFF. Written as DNA, the CDR3 is TGTGCCAGCAGCCAAGTTCAGGGGGCGAGAGAAAAACTGTTTTTT.

The rearrangement joins TRBV24-1 to TRBJ2-1, with TRBD2 matching 13 bases. Germline V gene sequence: CDR1 KGHDR, CDR2 SFDVKD. CDR3 length: 13 residues. The V segment lost 7 bases and the J segment 8 bases; nucleotides outside the gene matches: 1. The DNA of the CDR3 is TGTGCCACCAGCGGACTAGCGGGAGATGAGCAGTTCTTC. This encodes CATSGLAGDEQFF.

This clone showed up just a few times. The CDR3 nucleotides are TGTGCCAGCAGTTTGGGGGGAGTCAATGAGCAGTTCTTC. Translated: CASSLGGVNEQFF. The J gene is TRBJ2-1, the V gene TRBV12-3 or TRBV12-4; D might be TRBD2 (6 bases). The CDR3 extends over 13 amino acids. Trimming shortened V by 3 bases and J by 6 bases, and 9 bases separated the two germline ends.

This clone has only a few counts. This chain joins TRBV19 and TRBJ1-5; 8 nucleotides align to TRBD1. V was pared by 4 bases and J by 4 bases, with 15 bases of the junction left unmatched. Germline lookup yields CDR1 LNHDA and CDR2 SQIVND (reference sequence). The CDR3 is 18 amino acids. The CDR3: CASSKFSPGQGGNQPQHF. The CDR3 DNA reads TGTGCCAGTAGTAAATTCTCGCCTGGACAGGGCGGGAATCAGCCCCAGCATTTT.

This clone showed up just once. The chain is built from TRBV9 and TRBJ1-2; TRBD1 is a possible D gene (6 bases). V shed 6 bases and J shed 6 bases, with 12 bases lying between them. From germline, CDR1 is SGDLS and CDR2 YYNGEE. The CDR3 extends over 12 amino acids. This CDR3 is CASTGGRDGYTF. CDR3 sequence (DNA): TGTGCCAGCACCGGGGGGCGCGATGGCTACACCTTC.

The V gene is TRBV19, the J gene TRBJ1-1, with D hard to call. The V and J ends lost 5 bases and 1 base respectively, with 11 bases between them. The germline gives CDR1 LNHDA, CDR2 SQIVND (reference sequence). The CDR3 extends over 14 amino acids. The CDR3 loop reads CASSLYQENTEAFF. DNA of the CDR3: TGTGCCAGTAGTCTCTATCAGGAGAACACTGAAGCTTTCTTT.

The rearrangement joins TRBV5-6 to TRBJ1-2; TRBD1 matches at 7 bases. Trimming cost V 4 bases and J 8 bases; bases outside gene matches: 8. Per the germline V gene, CDR1 is SGHDT and CDR2 is YYEEEE. The CDR3 consists of 13 residues. CDR3 nucleotides: TGTGCCAGCAGCCCCCGTCAGGGGGGCGGCTACACCTTC. This gives the protein CASSPRQGGGYTF.

V gene TRBV6-5 combines with J gene TRBJ1-6, with D possibly matching TRBD1 (5 bases). Trimming took 10 bases from V and 10 from J, leaving 17 bases between them. Germline V lookup: CDR1 MNHEY, CDR2 SVGAGI. The CDR3 sequence is 13 residues long. CDR3 in DNA: TGTGCCACCCGGGGGTGGCAGGAGTCACCCCTCCACTTT. Its translation is CATRGWQESPLHF.